The present entry profiles one T cell receptor (beta chain) with its context. Its target is not known. The source of the sample is a study of graft-versus-host responses after intestinal transplantation. Study summary: The transplants performed in recipients were multivisceral, liver-intestinal, or isolated intestinal.

V dropped 0 bases and J dropped 5 bases, with 9 bases sitting between them. The CDR3 has 14 residues. Germline V CDR1 and CDR2: LNHNV, YYDKDF (reference sequence). Measured with immunoSEQ multiplex PCR; TCRdb has only the in-frame clones, and not every one. The sample lists 95,000 to 110,000 clones; 93% were seen once. Study-wide points: GvH clones turned up in recipient marrow; some had shown up first in ileum or blood.

The sequencing here drew on unstimulated CD8+ T cells sorted from spleen or lymph node cells, taken before intestinal transplant. The TCR originated in a human donor who received an intestinal transplant. V is TRBV15 and J is TRBJ2-3; D ambiguous. The CDR3 loop reads CATSRDSGVDTQYF. The DNA of the CDR3 is TGTGCCACCAGCAGAGATTCGGGCGTAGATACGCAGTATTTT. Full variable domain (outside the CDR3, taken from reference TRBV15 and TRBJ2-3): DAMVIQNPRYQVTQFGKPVTLSCSQTLNHNVMYWYQQKSSQAPKLLFHYYDKDFNNEADTPDNFQSRRPNTSFCFLDIRSPGLGDTAMYLCATSRDSGVDTQYFGPGTRLTVL.